A selection of T cell receptor beta chains follows, all from one sample in a study of T cells in Graves' hyperthyroidism and ophthalmopathy. Each CDR3 protein gets one entry after TCRdb re-called the multiplex PCR reads with MiXCR. This table holds approximately 380,000 distinct CDR3 sequences, roughly 20% found once. Sequencing was carried out using blood. Every receptor here comes from a man between 18 and 29 years old with Graves' ophthalmopathy. CDR3s include the opening cysteine and the closing phenylalanine or tryptophan. Each record gives: CDR3 DNA, CDR3 protein, J gene, D gene, V gene, clone size. D genes are given only for firm matches. Expanded clones are given a class, and other clones once, few, many or no size at all.

TGTGCCAGCTCACGGGGACAGGTCGGGACCGGGGAGCTGTTTTTT	CASSRGQVGTGELFF	TRBJ2-2	TRBD1	TRBV18	few
TGTGCCAGCAGCGGGGGAGGGGGCTATGAGCAGTTCTTC	CASSGGGGYEQFF	TRBJ2-1	NA	TRBV5-4	few
TGCAGTGCTAGCCCCCAGGGATGGTACCAAGAGACCCAGTACTTC	CSASPQGWYQETQYF	TRBJ2-5	NA	TRBV20-1	many
TGTGCCATCAGTGAGGTCTCGTATGGCTACACCTTC	CAISEVSYGYTF	TRBJ1-2	NA	TRBV10-3	few
TGTGCCACCAGCCAAGACCCGGACACTGAAGCTTTCTTT	CATSQDPDTEAFF	TRBJ1-1	NA	TRBV15	many
TGTGCCAGCAGTTTAAACGGGGGGGGCTACGAGCAGTACTTC	CASSLNGGGYEQYF	TRBJ2-7	TRBD2	TRBV7-3	many
TGTGCCAGCAGGGGGGGGACAGGGGGGTCAGATACGCAGTATTTT	CASRGGTGGSDTQYF	TRBJ2-3	TRBD1	TRBV12-3/TRBV12-4	many
TGTGCCAGCAGTCGGACTAGCGGGGCGAGCACAGATACGCAGTATTTT	CASSRTSGASTDTQYF	TRBJ2-3	TRBD2	TRBV4-1	NA
TGTGCCAGCAGCCAACAACATGCTGGGGCCAACGTCCTGACTTTC	CASSQQHAGANVLTF	TRBJ2-6	NA	TRBV3-1	few
TGTGCCAGCAACGAACAGGGCGGGAACACTGAAGCTTTCTTT	CASNEQGGNTEAFF	TRBJ1-1	NA	TRBV7-9	many
TGTGCCAGTAGTAAGAGGGGACTAGCGCGACAAGAGACCCAGTACTTC	CASSKRGLARQETQYF	TRBJ2-5	TRBD2	TRBV19	NA
TGTGCCAGCAGACTGGGACAGGGTGTTAATGAGCAGTTCTTC	CASRLGQGVNEQFF	TRBJ2-1	TRBD1	TRBV13	many
TGTGCCAGCAGCCGGGACAGGGGATGGCACGAGCAGTACTTC	CASSRDRGWHEQYF	TRBJ2-7	TRBD1	TRBV6-1	few
TGTGCCAGCAGTCTAGACAGGGATTTCTGCGAGCAGTACTTC	CASSLDRDFCEQYF	TRBJ2-7	TRBD1	TRBV6-2/TRBV6-3	NA
TGTGCCAGCAGCGCCCTCGGGGGCACTGAAGCTTTCTTT	CASSALGGTEAFF	TRBJ1-1	NA	TRBV5-4	few
TGTGCCAGCAGGCTAGCGGTCAATGAGCAGTTCTTC	CASRLAVNEQFF	TRBJ2-1	TRBD2	TRBV28	NA
TGTGCCAGCAGCTTGGTGAGGACGGACATCTATGGCTACACCTTC	CASSLVRTDIYGYTF	TRBJ1-2	NA	TRBV5-4	NA
TGCGCCAGCAGCCTGCCGCAGGTAGGAGAGACCCAGTACTTC	CASSLPQVGETQYF	TRBJ2-5	NA	TRBV5-1	NA
TGTGCCAGCATCATAACGACCCACGATCCCTCTGGCTACACCTTC	CASIITTHDPSGYTF	TRBJ1-2	NA	TRBV7-9	few
TGTGCCAGCAGTCCCGGGACAGGAATTAACTATGGCTACACCTTC	CASSPGTGINYGYTF	TRBJ1-2	TRBD1	TRBV28	many
TGTGCCAGCAGCTTAGCGGCAGGCGGGGTCACTGAGCAGTTCTTC	CASSLAAGGVTEQFF	TRBJ2-1	NA	TRBV7-9	NA
TGTGCCAGCACCGGGGGGACTAGCGGGGACCAAGAGACCCAGTACTTC	CASTGGTSGDQETQYF	TRBJ2-5	TRBD2	TRBV6-2/TRBV6-3	NA
TGTGCCAGCAGCGGTGGACAGGGGCGACACGCCACTGAAGCTTTCTTT	CASSGGQGRHATEAFF	TRBJ1-1	TRBD1	TRBV13	NA
TGTGCCAGCAGCGGTGACAGGGGCAGGGAGCAGTACTTC	CASSGDRGREQYF	TRBJ2-7	TRBD1	TRBV13	many
TGCGCCAGCAGCTTGGAACTCCCGCTTTACGAGCAGTACTTC	CASSLELPLYEQYF	TRBJ2-7	NA	TRBV5-1	many
TGTGCCAGCGCCGGGACTAGCGTCTACAATGAGCAGTTCTTC	CASAGTSVYNEQFF	TRBJ2-1	TRBD2	TRBV27	NA
TGTGCCAGCAGTGAAGCGCGAAACAGCAATGAGCAGTTCTTC	CASSEARNSNEQFF	TRBJ2-1	NA	TRBV2	many
TGTGCCAGCAGCGCGGGGGACGGGGCTTCTAACACTGAAGCTTTCTTT	CASSAGDGASNTEAFF	TRBJ1-1	NA	TRBV9	NA
TGCGCCAGCCCCGGAGAGGGACAGAGAGATGAAAAACTGTTTTTT	CASPGEGQRDEKLFF	TRBJ1-4	TRBD1	TRBV10-1	NA
TGTGCCAGCAGTTTGGACGACGAGCAGTACTTC	CASSLDDEQYF	TRBJ2-7	NA	TRBV2	many
TGTGCCAGCAGCGAAACCGGGACTAGCGGGGCCGAAGAGACCCAGTACTTC	CASSETGTSGAEETQYF	TRBJ2-5	TRBD2	TRBV7-3	NA
TGTGCCAGTGGTTACAGTGGAAATGAGCAGTTCTTC	CASGYSGNEQFF	TRBJ2-1	NA	TRBV19	NA
TGCAGTGCTAGAGATGTTCTAGCGAACACAGATACGCAGTATTTT	CSARDVLANTDTQYF	TRBJ2-3	NA	TRBV20-1	many
TGTGCCAGCAGTGAGCGGGGGACCATCACAGATACGCAGTATTTT	CASSERGTITDTQYF	TRBJ2-3	TRBD2	TRBV6-1	many
TGTGCCAGCAGCGGCCGGGACAGGGATGACCGGGAGCTGTTTTTT	CASSGRDRDDRELFF	TRBJ2-2	TRBD1	TRBV9	NA
TGTGCCAGCTCACCAGGGACAGAGAGCCTCACAGATACGCAGTATTTT	CASSPGTESLTDTQYF	TRBJ2-3	TRBD1	TRBV18	few
TGTGCCAGTAGCGCGGGACAGGCTATAAAGAACACTGAAGCTTTCTTT	CASSAGQAIKNTEAFF	TRBJ1-1	TRBD1	TRBV19	once
TGTGCCAGCAGCTTGCAGGCTGGGGCCAACGTCCTGACTTTC	CASSLQAGANVLTF	TRBJ2-6	NA	TRBV7-9	NA
TGTGCCACCAGTTTACTCGGGACAGGAGGCAGCACCATATATTTT	CATSLLGTGGSTIYF	TRBJ1-3	TRBD1	TRBV24-1	few
TGTGCCAGCAGCCCCCGGGACACCATCACCGGGGAGCTGTTTTTT	CASSPRDTITGELFF	TRBJ2-2	NA	TRBV7-9	many
TGCGCCAGCAGCCAAGCGATAATTTCACCCCTCCACTTT	CASSQAIISPLHF	TRBJ1-6	NA	TRBV4-1	NA
TGTGCCAGCAGCCAAGACACTAGCGGGGTTTACGAGCAGTACTTC	CASSQDTSGVYEQYF	TRBJ2-7	TRBD2	TRBV7-9	NA
TGTGCCAGCAGTTCCGACGGCGGGGGCTACACCTTC	CASSSDGGGYTF	TRBJ1-2	NA	TRBV12-3/TRBV12-4	many
TGTGCCAGCAGCTTAGAGGGGACTAGTAAAGAGACCCAGTACTTC	CASSLEGTSKETQYF	TRBJ2-5	TRBD2	TRBV11-2	many
TGTGCCAGCAGCCCACGAGGGCCCACTGAAGCTTTCTTT	CASSPRGPTEAFF	TRBJ1-1	NA	TRBV6-1	many
TGTGCCAGCAGCCAAGGGGGGACAAGACGCTCTGGAAACACCATATATTTT	CASSQGGTRRSGNTIYF	TRBJ1-3	NA	TRBV3-1	many
TGTGCCAGCAGCCGAGGACAGGGGGCCTCCACCTACAATGAGCAGTTCTTC	CASSRGQGASTYNEQFF	TRBJ2-1	TRBD1	TRBV7-6	many
TGTGCCAGCAGCTTAGGTCTTGGGTATGAGCAGTTCTTC	CASSLGLGYEQFF	TRBJ2-1	NA	TRBV7-9	many
TGTGCCATCAGTGAGTCCACGGGGGCGGGTGAAAAACTGTTTTTT	CAISESTGAGEKLFF	TRBJ1-4	NA	TRBV10-3	few
TGTGCCAGCAGCTTAAACAGCCCGTCCTCTGGAAACGCCATATATTTT	CASSLNSPSSGNAIYF	TRBJ1-3	NA	TRBV7-9	NA